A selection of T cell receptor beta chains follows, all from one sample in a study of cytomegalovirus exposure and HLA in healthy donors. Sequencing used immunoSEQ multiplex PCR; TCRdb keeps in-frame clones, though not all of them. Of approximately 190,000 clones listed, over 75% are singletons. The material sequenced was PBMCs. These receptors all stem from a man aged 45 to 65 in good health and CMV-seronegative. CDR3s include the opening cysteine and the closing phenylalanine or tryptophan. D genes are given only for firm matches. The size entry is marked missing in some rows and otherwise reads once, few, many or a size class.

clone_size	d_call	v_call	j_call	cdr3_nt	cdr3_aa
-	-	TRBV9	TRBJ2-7	TGTGCCAGCAGCCCTAGGCTCGATACCTACGAGCAGTACTTC	CASSPRLDTYEQYF
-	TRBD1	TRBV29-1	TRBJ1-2	TGCAGCTTCGTAGCTGGGACAGGACATGGCTACACCTTC	CSFVAGTGHGYTF
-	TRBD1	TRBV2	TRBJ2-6	TGTGCCAGACAAACAGGGGCTGGGGCCAACGTCCTGACTTTC	CARQTGAGANVLTF
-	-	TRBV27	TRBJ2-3	TGTGCCAGCAGACTGACAGGACGCACAGATACGCAGTATTTT	CASRLTGRTDTQYF
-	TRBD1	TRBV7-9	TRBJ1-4	TGTGCCAGCGGGAGAGAAGGGGGCGGTGAAAAACTGTTTTTT	CASGREGGGEKLFF
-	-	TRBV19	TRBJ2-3	TGTGCCAGTAGTATAGGACAGGGACTCACAGATACGCAGTATTTT	CASSIGQGLTDTQYF
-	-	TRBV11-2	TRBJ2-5	TGTGCCAGCAGCTTAGATAGGTTCGACAGGCTAGGGGAGACCCAGTACTTC	CASSLDRFDRLGETQYF
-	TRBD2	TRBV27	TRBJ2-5	TGTGCCAGCAGCTCACTAGCGGGGGTATCGGAGACCCAGTACTTC	CASSSLAGVSETQYF
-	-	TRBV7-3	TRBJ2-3	TGTGCCAGCAGCTTAATGGGGGGAACGCAGTATTTT	CASSLMGGTQYF
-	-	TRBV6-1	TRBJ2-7	TGTGCCAGCAGGACGGGTCCCTCAGCGAATTGGGAGCAGTACTTC	CASRTGPSANWEQYF
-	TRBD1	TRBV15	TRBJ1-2	TGTGCCACCAGCAGGACGGACAGGTTGGAGGGCTACACCTTC	CATSRTDRLEGYTF
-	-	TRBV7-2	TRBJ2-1	TGTGCCAGCAGCTTACCAGGGGTGGGGAATGAGCAGTTCTTC	CASSLPGVGNEQFF
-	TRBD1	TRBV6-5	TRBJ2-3	TGTGCCAGCAGTTCGACAGGGGGGCCAGATACGCAGTATTTT	CASSSTGGPDTQYF
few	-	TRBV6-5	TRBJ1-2	TGTGCCAGCAGTGCTACAGGGCCCCATGGCTACACCTTC	CASSATGPHGYTF
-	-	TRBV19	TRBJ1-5	TGTGCCAGCAGGGGAGGGTATAGCAATCAGCCCCAGCATTTT	CASRGGYSNQPQHF
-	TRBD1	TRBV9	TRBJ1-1	TGTGCCAGCAGCGTCGGGACAGGGGTTAAGGGCACTGAAGCTTTCTTT	CASSVGTGVKGTEAFF
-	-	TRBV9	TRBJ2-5	TGTGCCAGCAGCGCGACTAGTGGGCCAGAGACCCAGTACTTC	CASSATSGPETQYF
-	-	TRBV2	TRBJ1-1	TGTGCCAGCAGCCGACAGATCCGAAGGGTTGAAGCTTTCTTT	CASSRQIRRVEAFF
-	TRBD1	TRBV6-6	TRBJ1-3	TGTGCCAGCGAAAGGGACAGCTTCTCTGGAAACACCATATATTTT	CASERDSFSGNTIYF
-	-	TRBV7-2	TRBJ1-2	TGTGCCAGCAGCCACCCCCCGACAGCCCGACAAGGCTACACCTTC	CASSHPPTARQGYTF
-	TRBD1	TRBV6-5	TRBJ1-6	TGTGCCAGTCGATACAGGGGATCGAATTCACCCCTCCACTTT	CASRYRGSNSPLHF
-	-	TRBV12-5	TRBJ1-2	TGTGCTAGTGGTTTGGGGACAGTCGACACCTTC	CASGLGTVDTF
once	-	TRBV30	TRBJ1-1	TGTGCGCTTACCACAGGGCCTAACACTGAAGCTTTCTTT	CALTTGPNTEAFF
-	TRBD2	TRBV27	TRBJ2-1	TGTGCCAGCAGACTAGGGACTAGCGGGGGGCCACAGTTCTTC	CASRLGTSGGPQFF
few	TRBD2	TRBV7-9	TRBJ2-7	TGTGCCAGCAGCTTAGAGCCGGGGGGGGACGAGCAGTACTTC	CASSLEPGGDEQYF
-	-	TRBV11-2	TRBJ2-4	TGTGCCAGCAGCCATCAGGACATTCAGTACTTC	CASSHQDIQYF
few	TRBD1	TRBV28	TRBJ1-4	TGTGCCAGCGGGACAGGTGGAACTAATGAAAAACTGTTTTTT	CASGTGGTNEKLFF
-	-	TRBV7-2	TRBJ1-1	TGTGCCAGCAGCTTAGGCACCGGGAACACTGAAGCTTTCTTT	CASSLGTGNTEAFF
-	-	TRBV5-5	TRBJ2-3	TGTGCCAGCAGCTCCCCAGGCACAGATACGCAGTATTTT	CASSSPGTDTQYF
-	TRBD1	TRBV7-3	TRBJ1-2	TGTGCCAGCAGCCCGACGGAGGACAGGGTATATGGCTACACCTTC	CASSPTEDRVYGYTF
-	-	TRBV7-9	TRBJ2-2	TGTGCCAGCAGCTTGGGAGGAGGGTACGGGGAGCTGTTTTTT	CASSLGGGYGELFF
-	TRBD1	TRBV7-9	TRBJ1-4	TGTGCCAGCAGCTCGACAGGGGCGCCGGTTGAAAAACTGTTTTTT	CASSSTGAPVEKLFF
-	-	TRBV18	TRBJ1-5	TGTGCCAGCTCACAGGGGAGGGAGCAGCCCCAGCATTTT	CASSQGREQPQHF
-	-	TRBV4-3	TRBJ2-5	TGCGCCAGCAGCCAAGACCTGACAGACCAAGAGACCCAGTACTTC	CASSQDLTDQETQYF
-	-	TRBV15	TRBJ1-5	TGTGCCACCAGCAGAGATCGGCCCCGCTCGGGTCAGCCCCAGCATTTT	CATSRDRPRSGQPQHF
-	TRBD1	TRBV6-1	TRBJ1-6	TGTGCCAGCAGTGAAGTAGGGCAGGGGGCTCCACCCCTCCACTTT	CASSEVGQGAPPLHF
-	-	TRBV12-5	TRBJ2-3	TGTGCTAGTGGTTTGTTCCTTTTGACGCAGTATTTT	CASGLFLLTQYF
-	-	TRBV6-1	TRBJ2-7	TGTGCCAGCAGTGAGTCTTACGAGCAGTACTTC	CASSESYEQYF
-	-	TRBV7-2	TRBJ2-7	TGTGCCAGCAGCTTGGGAAGGGGCTCCTACGAGCAGTACTTC	CASSLGRGSYEQYF
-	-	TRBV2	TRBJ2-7	TGTGCCAGCAGTGAATCGGTTTCCTACGAGCAGTACTTC	CASSESVSYEQYF
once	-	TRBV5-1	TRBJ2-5	TGCGCCAGCAGCTTGGGGGCAGGGGCCAAAGAGACCCAGTACTTC	CASSLGAGAKETQYF
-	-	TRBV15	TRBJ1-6	TGTGCCACCAGCAGAGATCGGGGGATTGACTCCTATAATTCACCCCTCCACTTT	CATSRDRGIDSYNSPLHF
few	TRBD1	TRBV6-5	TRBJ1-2	TGTGCCAGCAAACTCCGGGACAGGGATGTTGGCTACACCTTC	CASKLRDRDVGYTF
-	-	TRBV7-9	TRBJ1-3	TGTTCCAGCAGCTTGGGGGGGTCCGGAAACACCATATATTTT	CSSSLGGSGNTIYF
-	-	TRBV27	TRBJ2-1	TGTGCCAGCGGTATGACTGCGAGCTCCTACAATGAGCAGTTCTTC	CASGMTASSYNEQFF
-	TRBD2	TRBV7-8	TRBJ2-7	TGTGCCAGCAGCCTTAGTAGGGCGGGGGTTGAGCAGTACTTC	CASSLSRAGVEQYF
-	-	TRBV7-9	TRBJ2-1	TGTGCCAGCAGCCGGGACTTTTCCTACAATGAGCAGTTCTTC	CASSRDFSYNEQFF
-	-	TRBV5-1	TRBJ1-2	TGCGCCAGCAGTATCCAGGGCCCGAACTATGGCTACACCTTC	CASSIQGPNYGYTF
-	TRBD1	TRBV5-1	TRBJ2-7	TGCGCCAGCAGCTTGGTGACAGGGGGCGGGTACGAGCAGTACTTC	CASSLVTGGGYEQYF
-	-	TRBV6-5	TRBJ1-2	TGTGCCAGCAGTTCCGAGAGGGCCTATGGCTACACCTTC	CASSSERAYGYTF